Below, 27 T cell receptor beta chains from the same sample are listed, as sequenced in a study of blood T cell repertoires in COVID-19. This table comes from immunoSEQ multiplex PCR, and its TCRdb copy is limited to in-frame clones, with some not included. The sample has about 320,000 clones, almost 85% seen once; the top ten hold 7.2%. The sequencing input was peripheral blood. The receptor source for this set is a human donor in a cohort sampled during active COVID-19.

CDR3 nucleotides: TGTGCCAGTAGTATCCGGGACAGGTCTGCCGATACGCAGTATTTT. Translating it yields CASSIRDRSADTQYF. This chain joins TRBV19 and TRBJ2-3, with TRBD1 matching over 8 bases. Trimming cost V 3 bases and J 6 bases; bases outside gene matches: 8. The CDR3 loop spans 15 amino acids. Germline loops: CDR1 LNHDA, CDR2 SQIVND (reference sequence).

This sequence joins TRBV27 and TRBJ1-3; maybe TRBD1 (6 bases). Looked up from germline, CDR1 is MNHEY and CDR2 is SMNVEV (reference sequence). V lost 5 bases and J lost 1, with 15 bases in between. This CDR3 is 16 amino acids long. DNA for the CDR3: TGTGCCAGCAGTCCCCGGCCCACAGGGTCTGGAAACACCATATATTTT. It yields the protein CASSPRPTGSGNTIYF.

The chain's CDR3 is CAGSSGGAKTQYF. CDR3 bases: TGTGCCGGTTCTAGCGGGGGGGCCAAGACCCAGTACTTC. The V and J genes are TRBV6-5 and TRBJ2-5; 12 positions agree with TRBD2. CDR3 length: 13 amino acids. Trimming removed 11 bases from V and 6 bases from J; junction bases left unmatched: 7. From germline, CDR1 is MNHEY and CDR2 SVGAGI.

The chain joins TRBV19 to TRBJ1-2, with D possibly matching TRBD1 (5 bases). Germline loops: CDR1 LNHDA, CDR2 SQIVND (reference sequence). V dropped 3 bases and J dropped 3 bases, with 17 bases sitting between them. The length of the CDR3 is 16 residues. In DNA form, the CDR3 reads TGTGCCAGTAGTATTTTAGACAGACAAGACGACTATGGCTACACCTTC. It translates to CASSILDRQDDYGYTF.

The chain carries TRBV2 and TRBJ2-3, with 13 nucleotides matching TRBD2. Germline loops: CDR1 SNHLY, CDR2 FYNNEI. The trim removed 6 bases at V and 5 bases at J, leaving 5 bases unmatched. This CDR3 region has 15 residues. The CDR3 spells CASRGTSGGGDTQYF. CDR3 DNA: TGTGCCAGCAGGGGTACTAGCGGGGGGGGAGATACGCAGTATTTT.

The CDR3 region is CATSREAGVLNTEAFF. DNA for the CDR3: TGTGCCACCAGCAGAGAAGCAGGGGTCTTGAACACTGAAGCTTTCTTT. V gene TRBV15 combines with J gene TRBJ1-1, with a possible D match to TRBD1 (6 bases). The CDR3 is 16 amino acids. V was cut by 0 bases and J by 0 bases, with 11 bases left in between. In germline, CDR1 is LNHNV, CDR2 YYDKDF (reference sequence).

The J gene is TRBJ1-1, the V gene TRBV5-1; D is ambiguous. The CDR3 length is 13 residues. In germline, CDR1 is SGHRS, CDR2 YFSETQ. The V end was cut by 0 bases, the J end by 7 bases, with 10 bases between. The CDR3 sequence is CASSLDREGEAFF. The CDR3 DNA follows: TGCGCCAGCAGCTTGGACCGGGAGGGTGAAGCTTTCTTT.

This clone was counted a few times. V usage is TRBV2 and J usage is TRBJ1-5; possible D gene TRBD1, 5 bases. Germline-derived CDR1 and CDR2 are SNHLY and FYNNEI. The CDR3 consists of 15 residues. V was shortened by 7 bases and J by 4 bases, with 17 bases between the two germline ends. This chain's CDR3 is CASKIVLGGNQPQHF. Here the CDR3 DNA reads TGTGCCAGCAAAATCGTCCTCGGGGGAAATCAGCCCCAGCATTTT.

CDR3 loop: CASRNQGASEKLFF. CDR3 sequence (DNA): TGTGCCAGCAGAAATCAGGGGGCGAGCGAAAAACTGTTTTTT. The chain is built from TRBV6-5 and TRBJ1-4, with 8 nucleotides matching TRBD1. Per germline, CDR1 MNHEY and CDR2 SVGAGI. The CDR3 runs to 14 residues. J was trimmed by 8 bases and V by 6 bases; bases with no gene match: 8.

V is TRBV4-2 and J is TRBJ2-7; TRBD1 matches 11 bases. V lost 4 bases to trimming and J lost 5 bases; unmatched junction nucleotides: 7. The CDR3 runs 15 residues. Germline CDR1 LGHNA, CDR2 YNFKEQ. CDR3 residues: CASSPIRDRGDEQYF. Here the CDR3 DNA reads TGTGCCAGCAGCCCCATCCGGGACAGGGGGGACGAGCAGTACTTC.

This clone has a single count. The chain couples TRBV9 to TRBJ1-2; D unresolved. There are 16 residues in the CDR3. V was clipped by 0 bases and J by 3 bases, with 15 bases between them. Looked up from germline, CDR1 is SGDLS and CDR2 is YYNGEE. The CDR3 spells CASSVATYGRDYGYTF. In nucleotides, the CDR3 is TGTGCCAGCAGCGTAGCTACGTATGGGCGGGACTATGGCTACACCTTC.

The rearrangement joins TRBV6-5 to TRBJ1-2; the D is unclear. Germline V gene sequence: CDR1 MNHEY, CDR2 SVGAGI. V gave up 8 bases and J gave up 4 bases, with 14 bases separating them. This CDR3 has 13 residues. The CDR3, as DNA: TGTGCCAGCGCCGCGGGCCCAACCTATGGCTACACCTTC. Translating it yields CASAAGPTYGYTF.

As for this clone: Compared with germline, one end of the junction differs, possibly owing to a read error. The chain links TRBV9 to TRBJ2-3; 8 bases are shared with TRBD2. The CDR3 loop spans 12 amino acids. Germline-derived CDR1 and CDR2 are SGDLS and YYNGEE. The CDR3: CARSAGGGTQYF. The CDR3 DNA is TGTGCCCGCAGCGCCGGGGGGGGTACGCAGTATTTT.

The chain recombines TRBV2 with TRBJ2-3; 7 nucleotides match TRBD1. This CDR3 has 12 amino acids. Germline CDR1 reads SNHLY; CDR2 reads FYNNEI. J lost 4 bases, V lost 8 bases, and 3 bases had no gene match. CDR3 sequence (DNA): TGTGCCAGCGGGCAGGGGGCAGATACGCAGTATTTT. This encodes CASGQGADTQYF. Supplemented by reference TRBV2 and TRBJ2-3, the full variable domain reads EPEVTQTPSHQVTQMGQEVILRCVPISNHLYFYWYRQILGQKVEFLVSFYNNEISEKSEIFDDQFSVERPDGSNFTLKIRSTKLEDSAMYFCASGQGADTQYFGPGTRLTVL.

The V gene is TRBV25-1, the J gene TRBJ1-4; 7 nucleotides line up with TRBD1. The CDR3 covers 18 residues. The V gene end was trimmed by 4 bases and the J gene end by 0 bases; junction bases not matched to a gene: 11. Germline CDR1 reads MGHDK; CDR2 reads SYGVNS. CDR3 DNA: TGTGCCAGCAGTGCCACCATTGGGGACAGATCAACTAATGAAAAACTGTTTTTT. As protein: CASSATIGDRSTNEKLFF.

This clone was counted a single time. J is TRBJ2-5 and V is TRBV10-1; 9 bases map to TRBD1. The germline V gene encodes CDR1 WNHNN and CDR2 SYGVQD (reference sequence). V dropped 6 bases and J dropped 3; count of bases not matched to a gene: 8. The CDR3 consists of 15 residues. CDR3 sequence: CASSGTGTGKETQYF. CDR3 bases: TGCGCCAGCAGCGGGACAGGGACAGGGAAAGAGACCCAGTACTTC.

As to this clone: The sample has other DNA sequences that encode this CDR3 too. This chain connects TRBV18 to TRBJ1-1; 7 nucleotides align to TRBD1. V shed 6 bases and J 2 bases; nucleotides not matched to a gene: 6. Per the germline V gene, CDR1 is KGHSH and CDR2 is LQKENI. The CDR3 sequence is 14 residues long. CDR3 sequence: CASSSTGTNTEAFF. As DNA, the CDR3 is TGTGCCAGCTCGTCGACAGGGACCAACACTGAAGCTTTCTTT.

The CDR3 spells CASSQTRSAGTDTEAFF. The CDR3 DNA reads as TGCGCCAGCAGCCAAACAAGGTCGGCAGGTACGGACACTGAAGCTTTCTTT. V usage is TRBV4-1 and J usage is TRBJ1-1; D gene ambiguous. The CDR3 is 17 residues long. The V gene's germline CDR1 is MGHRA and CDR2 YSYEKL. The V and J ends lost 2 bases and 3 bases respectively, with 19 bases between them.

V and J are TRBV30 and TRBJ2-2; 10 bases map to TRBD1. This CDR3 region has 13 residues. J was trimmed by 7 bases and V by 5 bases; bases with no gene match: 4. Germline V lookup: CDR1 GTSNPN, CDR2 SVGIG (reference sequence). The CDR3 region is CAWRQGAIGELFF. The CDR3 DNA reads as TGTGCCTGGCGACAGGGGGCGATCGGGGAGCTGTTTTTT.

The genes are TRBV6-4 and TRBJ1-3; 9 bases align to TRBD1. V shed 4 bases, J shed 14 bases, and the junction held 12 bases outside the gene matches. Per the germline V gene, CDR1 is MRHNA and CDR2 is SNTAGT. CDR3 size: 14 residues. The DNA for the CDR3 is TGTGCCAGCAGTGCCTCGACGGGACAGGGAGCTCTATATTTT. This gives the protein CASSASTGQGALYF.

This rearrangement joins TRBV12-3 or TRBV12-4 to TRBJ1-6; TRBD1 agrees at 9 bases. The CDR3 consists of 13 residues. With 9 bases clipped from V and 10 bases from J, the junction kept 7 bases outside the gene matches. The CDR3 DNA is TGTGCCAGTGGGACAGGGACGAGATCACCCCTCCACTTT. It is translated as CASGTGTRSPLHF.

V is TRBV6-1 and J is TRBJ2-7; TRBD1 might be the D (6 bases). CDR1 is MNHNS and CDR2 is SASEGT in the germline V gene. V was cut by 4 bases and J by 3 bases, with 25 bases left in between. The CDR3 consists of 18 residues. CDR3 region: CASSGGWDTGFGDYEQYF. CDR3 nucleotides: TGTGCCAGCAGTGGGGGATGGGATACAGGGTTTGGTGACTACGAGCAGTACTTC.

The rearrangement links TRBV5-1 to TRBJ2-1; 16 nucleotides align to TRBD2. Germline CDR1 and CDR2: SGHRS and YFSETQ. The CDR3 loop spans 17 amino acids. The ends lost 2 bases at V and 4 bases at J; junction bases unmatched: 3. The DNA for the CDR3 is TGCGCCAGCAGCTTCGGGACTAGCGGGGGGGCTTACAATGAGCAGTTCTTC. It translates to CASSFGTSGGAYNEQFF.

V and J are TRBV30 and TRBJ1-2, with D maybe TRBD1 (5 bases). Germline lookup yields CDR1 GTSNPN and CDR2 SVGIG (reference sequence). Deletions cut 0 bases from V and 6 bases from J, with 14 bases between. The CDR3 loop spans 14 amino acids. The CDR3 spells CAWSVRSRAHGYTF. DNA of the CDR3: TGTGCCTGGAGTGTGAGGAGCAGGGCCCATGGCTACACCTTC.

This clone has only a few counts. The chain is built from TRBV18 and TRBJ1-5, with a tentative D call TRBD1 (6 bases). The V end lost 4 bases, the J end lost 0 bases, and 10 bases lay between the germline ends. Germline V CDR1 and CDR2: KGHSH, LQKENI. This CDR3 has 15 amino acids. CDR3 in DNA: TGTGCCAGCTCACGGGACACCTATAGCAATCAGCCCCAGCATTTT. This encodes CASSRDTYSNQPQHF.

The rearrangement joins TRBV2 to TRBJ2-7; D unclear. Trimming stripped 3 bases from V and 2 bases from J, with 11 bases between. Germline values: CDR1 SNHLY, CDR2 FYNNEI. This CDR3 spans 14 amino acids. The DNA for the CDR3 is TGTGCCAGCAGTGAGGAGACCGACCCCTACGAGCAGTACTTC. As protein: CASSEETDPYEQYF. The full variable domain, completed using reference TRBV2 and TRBJ2-7, is EPEVTQTPSHQVTQMGQEVILRCVPISNHLYFYWYRQILGQKVEFLVSFYNNEISEKSEIFDDQFSVERPDGSNFTLKIRSTKLEDSAMYFCASSEETDPYEQYFGPGTRLTVT.

V usage is TRBV25-1 and J usage is TRBJ1-4, with 7 positions matching TRBD1. Looked up from germline, CDR1 is MGHDK and CDR2 is SYGVNS. V shed 2 bases, J shed 9 bases, and the junction held 12 bases outside the gene matches. The CDR3 consists of 16 residues. This CDR3 is CASSEETGQPHQKLFF. For the CDR3, the DNA is TGTGCCAGCAGTGAAGAAACGGGACAGCCTCACCAAAAACTGTTTTTT.